This record looks at one TCR beta chain sequence and its context. Its antigen is unknown. Vbeta (60) and Jbeta (13) primers were used in the PCR. Original methodology: Per a later analysis, the number of unique TCR beta chains was roughly 83 million, of which 9 million to 14 million were shared. Profiling relied on immunoSEQ multiplex PCR, and the TCRdb table lists in-frame clones only, not all of them. That table furnishes V, J and clone size, whereas the DNA furnished D and trimming. The sample comprises approximately 120,000 clones, around 78% of which are singletons, and roughly 2% rests with the top ten. V lost 2 bases and J lost 4, with 11 bases in between. The CDR3 has 14 residues. Germline loops: CDR1 SGHTA, CDR2 FQGNSA. These data belong to a study of cytomegalovirus exposure and HLA in healthy donors. Overall study: There were some 81 million unique TCRs (from HLA-typed donors) in an early data release. Whole-study findings and limits: Prior analysis indicated that the majority of TCR beta V segments exhibited productivity approximately 90% or approximately 30% of the time.

The receptor was isolated from a man aged 45-60 years in good health and CMV-seronegative. Sequencing input: PBMCs. This chain uses TRBV7-2 with TRBJ2-5; possible D gene TRBD2, 6 bases. CDR3 DNA: TGTGCCAGCAGCTTAAACGGGGGTCCAGAGACCCAGTACTTC. Protein: CASSLNGGPETQYF.